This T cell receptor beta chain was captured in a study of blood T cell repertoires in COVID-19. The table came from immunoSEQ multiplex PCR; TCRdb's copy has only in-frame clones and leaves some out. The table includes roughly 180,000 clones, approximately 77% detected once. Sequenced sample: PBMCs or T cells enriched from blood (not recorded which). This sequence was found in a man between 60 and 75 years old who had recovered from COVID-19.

This CDR3 is CASSLMSNYGYTF. The CDR3 DNA reads TGCGCCAGCAGCTTGATGAGTAACTATGGCTACACCTTC. This chain uses TRBV5-1 with TRBJ1-2; D unresolved. Germline CDR1 and CDR2: SGHRS and YFSETQ. The CDR3 sequence is 13 residues long. Trimming pared 1 base from V and 1 base from J, leaving 5 bases between.